This T cell receptor (beta chain) came from a study of T-cell reconstitution after alpha-beta-depleted transplantation in children. Study results and limitations: Counts and diversity of T cells one year after transplant came mostly from newly produced T cells. After transplant, at about two months, alpha-beta T cells were reportedly derived from several hundred expanded graft clones.

Construction of the TCRbeta library involved unique molecular identifiers. TCRdb reprocessed the PCR reads via MiXCR and lists one record per CDR3 protein. The data contain fewer than 550,000 distinct CDR3 sequences, around 15% of them singletons. Trimming removed 0 bases from V and 5 bases from J, with 7 bases in between. This CDR3 has 13 residues. Germline loops: CDR1 SGHDN, CDR2 FVKESK. A few counts support this clonotype. Its antigen is not identified. The rearrangement uses TRBV14 and TRBJ2-5; no firm D call. Specimen: PBMCs, mostly from graft donor cells, collected 360 days after TCRalphabeta/CD19-depleted stem cell transplant. The origin of this receptor is a boy younger than two who had a stem cell transplant for Wiskott-Aldrich syndrome, so the T cells may come from the graft donor. This CDR3 is CASSQELWETQYF. Written as DNA, the CDR3 is TGTGCCAGCAGCCAAGAGTTGTGGGAGACCCAGTACTTC.